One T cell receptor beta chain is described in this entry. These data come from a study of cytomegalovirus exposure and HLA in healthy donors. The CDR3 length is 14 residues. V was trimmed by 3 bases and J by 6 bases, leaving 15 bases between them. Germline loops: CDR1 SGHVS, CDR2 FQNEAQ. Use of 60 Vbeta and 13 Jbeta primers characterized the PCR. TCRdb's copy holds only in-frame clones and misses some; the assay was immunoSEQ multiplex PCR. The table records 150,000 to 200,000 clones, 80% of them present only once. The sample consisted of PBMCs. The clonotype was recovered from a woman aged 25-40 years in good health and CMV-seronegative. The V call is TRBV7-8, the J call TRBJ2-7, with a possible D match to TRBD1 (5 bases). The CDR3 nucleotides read TGTGCCAGCAGCTTGGGGCTGCCTCTTGCCGAGCAGTACTTC. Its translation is CASSLGLPLAEQYF.